This record looks at one T cell receptor beta chain sequence and its context. Its antigen is unidentified. This sample is part of a study of T cell responses to AZD1222 COVID-19 vaccine. Study-level information: Second doses were pooled across both intervals (about 4 or about 12 weeks). Notes on the study in general: Along spike, vaccine-associated CD4 TCRs were found throughout, with dominance at 160-218 and 743-854.

This CDR3 region has 16 residues. Looked up from germline, CDR1 is LNHDA and CDR2 is SQIVND (reference sequence). Trimming cost V 3 bases and J 0 bases, with 11 bases left between them. The protocol was immunoSEQ multiplex PCR, while the TCRdb copy is restricted to in-frame clones and leaves out a portion. The table has approximately 120,000 clones, about 83% seen once. The origin of this receptor is an adult in good health. This chain connects TRBV19 to TRBJ1-4; no clear D. The material was peripheral blood, obtained on day 0 of AZD1222 vaccination. CDR3 residues: CASSIRTGPTNEKLFF. CDR3 sequence (DNA): TGTGCCAGTAGTATCCGGACGGGTCCAACTAATGAAAAACTGTTTTTT.